Detailed here is one T cell receptor beta chain. J gave up 0 bases and V 4 bases, and 6 bases lay outside the gene matches. Looked up from germline, CDR1 is KGHDR and CDR2 is SFDVKD. The CDR3 extends over 16 amino acids. These data come from a study of blood T cell repertoires in COVID-19. Across the whole study: Collection of acute and convalescent COVID-19 samples took place in the United States, Italy and Spain. PBMCs, B-cell-depleted T cells, or T cells were the source of the cDNA or gDNA that made up the material.

As originally analysed: Cell counts per sample came from amplifying reference gene primers. Clones were read by immunoSEQ multiplex PCR, and TCRdb kept only the in-frame ones, dropping some. V and J calls and clone size are given by that table; D and trimming were obtained from the DNA. This sample has under 50,000 clones, with approximately 92% found just once. The chain couples TRBV24-1 to TRBJ2-3, with 7 bases aligning to TRBD2. Sequencing used peripheral blood. The receptor was derived from a human donor in a cohort sampled during active COVID-19. DNA for the CDR3: TGTGCCACCAGTGAGACCGGGACTAAAAGCACAGATACGCAGTATTTT. Translation gives CATSETGTKSTDTQYF.